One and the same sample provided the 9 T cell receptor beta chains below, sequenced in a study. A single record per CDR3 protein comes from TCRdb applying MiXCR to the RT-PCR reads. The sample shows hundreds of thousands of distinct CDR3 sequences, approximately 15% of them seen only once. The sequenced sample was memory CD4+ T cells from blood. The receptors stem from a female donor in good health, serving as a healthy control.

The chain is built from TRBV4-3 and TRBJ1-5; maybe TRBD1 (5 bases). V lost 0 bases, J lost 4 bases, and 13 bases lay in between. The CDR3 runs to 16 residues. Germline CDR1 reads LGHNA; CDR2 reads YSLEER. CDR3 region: CASSQDGRGTNQPQHF. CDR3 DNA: TGCGCCAGCAGCCAAGACGGGAGGGGAACAAATCAGCCCCAGCATTTT.

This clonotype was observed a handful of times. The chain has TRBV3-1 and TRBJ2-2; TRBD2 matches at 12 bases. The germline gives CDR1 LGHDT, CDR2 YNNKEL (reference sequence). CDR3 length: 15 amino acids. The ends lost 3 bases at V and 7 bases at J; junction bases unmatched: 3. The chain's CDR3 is CASSQTSGRDGELFF. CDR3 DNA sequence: TGTGCCAGCAGCCAGACTAGCGGGAGAGACGGGGAGCTGTTTTTT. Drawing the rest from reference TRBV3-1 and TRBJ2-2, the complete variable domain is DTAVSQTPKYLVTQMGNDKSIKCEQNLGHDTMYWYKQDSKKFLKIMFSYNNKELIINETVPNRFSPKSPDKAHLNLHINSLELGDSAVYFCASSQTSGRDGELFFGEGSRLTVL.

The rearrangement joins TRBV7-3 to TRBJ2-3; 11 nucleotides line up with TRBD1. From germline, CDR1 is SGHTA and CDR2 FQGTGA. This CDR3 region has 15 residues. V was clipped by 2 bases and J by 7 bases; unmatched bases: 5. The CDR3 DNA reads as TGTGCCAGCAGCTTAGGGGGGACAGGGGGGAATACGCAGTATTTT. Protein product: CASSLGGTGGNTQYF.

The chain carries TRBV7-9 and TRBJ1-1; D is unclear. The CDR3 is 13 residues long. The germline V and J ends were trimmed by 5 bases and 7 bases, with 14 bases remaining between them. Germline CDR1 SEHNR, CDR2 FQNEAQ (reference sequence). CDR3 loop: CASSIYGGVEAFF. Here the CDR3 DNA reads TGTGCCAGCAGCATATACGGCGGAGTTGAAGCTTTCTTT.

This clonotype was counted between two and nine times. This chain's CDR3 is CSARMGGGRAGNEQFF. In DNA form, the CDR3 reads TGCAGTGCTAGAATGGGCGGCGGGAGGGCCGGGAATGAGCAGTTCTTC. The chain has TRBV20-1 and TRBJ2-1, with 9 bases matching TRBD2. This CDR3 has 16 amino acids. Per germline, CDR1 DFQATT and CDR2 SNEGSKA (reference sequence). J was trimmed by 7 bases and V by 2 bases; bases with no gene match: 12.

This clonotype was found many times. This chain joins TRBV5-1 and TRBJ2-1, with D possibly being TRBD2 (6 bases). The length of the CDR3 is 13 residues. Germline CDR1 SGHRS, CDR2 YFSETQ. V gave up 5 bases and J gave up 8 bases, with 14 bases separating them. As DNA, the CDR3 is TGCGCCAGCAGACCTTTGGGGGAGGATGAGCAGTTCTTC. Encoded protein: CASRPLGEDEQFF.

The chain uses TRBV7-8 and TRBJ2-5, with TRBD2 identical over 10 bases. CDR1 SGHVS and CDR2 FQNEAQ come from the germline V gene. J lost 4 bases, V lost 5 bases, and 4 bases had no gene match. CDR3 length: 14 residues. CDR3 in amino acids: CASSRTSGIETQYF. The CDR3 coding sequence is TGTGCCAGCAGCCGGACTAGCGGTATAGAGACCCAGTACTTC.

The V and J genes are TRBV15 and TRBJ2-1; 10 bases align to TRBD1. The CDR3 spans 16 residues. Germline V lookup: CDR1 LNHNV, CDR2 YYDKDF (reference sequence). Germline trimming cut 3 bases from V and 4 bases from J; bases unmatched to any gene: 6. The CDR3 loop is CATSRGGDRGYNEQFF. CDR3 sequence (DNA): TGTGCCACCAGCAGGGGGGGGGACAGGGGTTACAATGAGCAGTTCTTC. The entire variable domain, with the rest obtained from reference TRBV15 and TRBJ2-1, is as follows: DAMVIQNPRYQVTQFGKPVTLSCSQTLNHNVMYWYQQKSSQAPKLLFHYYDKDFNNEADTPDNFQSRRPNTSFCFLDIRSPGLGDTAMYLCATSRGGDRGYNEQFFGPGTRLTVL.

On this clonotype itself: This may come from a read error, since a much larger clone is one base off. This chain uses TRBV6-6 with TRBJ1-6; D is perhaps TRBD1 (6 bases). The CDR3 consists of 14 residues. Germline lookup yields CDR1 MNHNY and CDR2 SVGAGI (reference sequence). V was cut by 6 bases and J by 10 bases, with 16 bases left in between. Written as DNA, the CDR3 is TGTGCCAGCAGGAGGACAAGGGGGGAATCACCCCTCCACTTT. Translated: CASRRTRGESPLHF.